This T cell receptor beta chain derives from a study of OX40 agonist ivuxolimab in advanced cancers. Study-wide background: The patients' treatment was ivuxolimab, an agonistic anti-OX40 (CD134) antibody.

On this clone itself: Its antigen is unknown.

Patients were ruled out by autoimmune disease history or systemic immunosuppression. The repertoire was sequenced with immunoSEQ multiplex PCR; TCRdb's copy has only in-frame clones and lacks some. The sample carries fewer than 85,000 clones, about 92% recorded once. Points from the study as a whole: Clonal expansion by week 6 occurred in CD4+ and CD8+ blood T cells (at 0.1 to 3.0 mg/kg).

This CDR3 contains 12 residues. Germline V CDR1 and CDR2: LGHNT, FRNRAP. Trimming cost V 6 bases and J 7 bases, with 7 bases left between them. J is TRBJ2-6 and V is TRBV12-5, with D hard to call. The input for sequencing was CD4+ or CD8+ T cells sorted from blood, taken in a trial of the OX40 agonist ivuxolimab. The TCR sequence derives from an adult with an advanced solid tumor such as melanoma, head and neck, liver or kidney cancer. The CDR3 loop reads CASGVAANVLTF. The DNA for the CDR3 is TGTGCTAGTGGCGTCGCAGCCAACGTCCTGACTTTC.